The entry below describes one T cell receptor beta chain. The entry originates in a study of cytomegalovirus exposure and HLA in healthy donors. Primers: 60 Vbeta forward and 13 Jbeta reverse. Sequencing was performed with immunoSEQ multiplex PCR; in TCRdb, only in-frame clones are kept and a portion is missing. The sample lists around 100,000 clones; approximately 70% were seen once. Germline CDR1 MNHNS, CDR2 SASEGT. The CDR3 contains 12 residues. Trimming left V 8 bases short and J 4 bases short, with 11 bases between. This rearrangement joins TRBV6-1 to TRBJ2-5, with TRBD2 as a possible D gene (6 bases). The material sequenced was PBMCs. This clonotype originated in a woman younger than 45 in good health and CMV-seronegative. CDR3 residues: CASGGYGETQYF. CDR3 bases: TGTGCCAGCGGGGGGTACGGAGAGACCCAGTACTTC.